Presented here are 32 T cell receptor beta chains from one specimen sequenced in a study of T-cell memory formation after mild COVID-19. From the 5' RACE reads, TCRdb called clonotypes with MiXCR, one entry per CDR3 protein. The sample has approximately 350,000 distinct CDR3 sequences, 13% to 15% seen once. The sequenced sample consisted of PBMCs or a T cell subset sorted from them (not recorded which). The receptors originated from a man in his late teens or twenties who had mild COVID-19 (a few samples of this study predate the infection). Cell type and time point are not known.

This clonotype has a handful of counts. V is TRBV6-2 or TRBV6-3 and J is TRBJ2-7; D not certain. CDR1 and CDR2 from the germline V gene are MNHEY and SVGEGT. V was clipped by 2 bases and J by 7 bases, with 12 bases between them. The CDR3 is 13 residues long. The CDR3 DNA reads as TGTGCCAGCAGTTACCAAGCGACGAGGGAGCAGTACTTC. Amino acids: CASSYQATREQYF.

This clonotype was counted between two and nine times. This chain's CDR3 is CASTSLWGSTDTQYF. The CDR3 nucleotides are TGTGCCAGCACCTCTTTGTGGGGTAGCACAGATACGCAGTATTTT. The chain is built from TRBV12-3 or TRBV12-4 and TRBJ2-3; D gene ambiguous. The CDR3 is 15 amino acids. V dropped 7 bases and J dropped 0 bases, with 14 bases sitting between them.

J is TRBJ1-6 and V is TRBV9; 8 positions agree with TRBD1. Germline V gene data show CDR1 as SGDLS and CDR2 as YYNGEE. V was clipped by 0 bases and J by 7 bases; unmatched bases: 0. The CDR3 is 14 residues long. DNA for the CDR3: TGTGCCAGCAGCGTAGCAGGGGGCAATTCACCCCTCCACTTT. Protein product: CASSVAGGNSPLHF.

V and J are TRBV5-1 and TRBJ2-3; D possibly corresponds to TRBD2 (6 bases). The CDR3 totals 15 residues. Germline V gives CDR1 SGHRS, CDR2 YFSETQ. Between the trimmed V and J ends, which lost 3 bases and 4 bases, there was a span of 15 bases. The CDR3, as DNA: TGCGCCAGCAGCTCCGGGACTCATGGCGCAGATACGCAGTATTTT. It is translated as CASSSGTHGADTQYF.

The J gene is TRBJ2-7, the V gene TRBV19; 10 bases map to TRBD1. The V and J ends lost 5 bases and 2 bases, in that order; junction bases with no gene match: 6. The CDR3 loop spans 15 amino acids. Per the germline V gene, CDR1 is LNHDA and CDR2 is SQIVND (reference sequence). In nucleotides, the CDR3 is TGTGCCAGTAGTCCCCTAGGGACAGGGGCCTACGAGCAGTACTTC. Translation: CASSPLGTGAYEQYF.

The table lists this clonotype with a few counts. The chain employs TRBV30 and TRBJ1-1; weak D call: TRBD1 (6 bases). V lost 5 bases, J lost 1 base, and 11 bases lay in between. The V gene's germline CDR1 is GTSNPN and CDR2 SVGIG (reference sequence). This CDR3 is built from 13 residues. CDR3 loop: CAWGQTGNTEAFF. In DNA, the CDR3 is TGTGCCTGGGGACAGACGGGGAACACTGAAGCTTTCTTT.

This clonotype showed up just a few times. The CDR3 loop is CASTTAGRGGTQYF. The CDR3 DNA is TGTGCCAGCACCACCGCGGGGCGAGGCGGGACCCAGTACTTC. J is TRBJ2-5 and V is TRBV7-9, with D possibly being TRBD2 (6 bases). Germline CDR1 reads SEHNR; CDR2 reads FQNEAQ (reference sequence). Trimming stripped 7 bases from V and 7 bases from J, with 19 bases between. The length of the CDR3 is 14 residues.

This clonotype was found many times. The gene calls are TRBV5-1 and TRBJ1-1; unclear D gene. The CDR3 has 11 residues. Trimming took off 4 bases at V and 3 bases at J, with 4 bases between the two ends. Germline CDR1 is SGHRS and CDR2 is YFSETQ. The CDR3 sequence: CASSRDTEAFF. The CDR3 DNA reads TGCGCCAGCAGCCGGGACACTGAAGCTTTCTTT. Full variable domain (outside the CDR3, taken from reference TRBV5-1 and TRBJ1-1): KAGVTQTPRYLIKTRGQQVTLSCSPISGHRSVSWYQQTPGQGLQFLFEYFSETQRNKGNFPGRFSGRQFSNSRSEMNVSTLELGDSALYLCASSRDTEAFFGQGTRLTVV.

This clonotype was counted ten times or more. The gene calls are TRBV5-1 and TRBJ2-5; TRBD1 matches at 7 bases. This CDR3 has 13 residues. Trimming at V came to 4 bases and at J to 4 bases, leaving 4 bases not matched to a gene. Germline V gene data show CDR1 as SGHRS and CDR2 as YFSETQ. CDR3 amino acids: CASSRGRGETQYF. Written as DNA, the CDR3 is TGCGCCAGCAGCAGGGGGCGCGGAGAGACCCAGTACTTC.

In this sample, this clonotype turned up many times. V usage is TRBV7-2 and J usage is TRBJ2-3; 7 positions match TRBD2. This CDR3 region has 18 residues. Germline-derived CDR1 and CDR2 are SGHTA and FQGNSA. The V segment lost 3 bases and the J segment 3 bases; nucleotides outside the gene matches: 15. The CDR3 sequence is CASSFLPRGRFGTDTQYF. The CDR3 bases are TGTGCCAGCAGCTTCTTGCCGCGGGGGAGGTTTGGTACAGATACGCAGTATTTT. The full variable domain, with the rest looked up from reference TRBV7-2 and TRBJ2-3, is GAGVSQSPSNKVTEKGKDVELRCDPISGHTALYWYRQSLGQGLEFLIYFQGNSAPDKSGLPSDRFSAERTGGSVSTLTIQRTQQEDSAVYLCASSFLPRGRFGTDTQYFGPGTRLTVL.

The J gene is TRBJ2-3, the V gene TRBV7-6; TRBD1 is a possible D gene (6 bases). This CDR3 comprises 12 residues. The germline V gene encodes CDR1 SGHVS and CDR2 FNYEAQ. Trimming took off 5 bases at V and 7 bases at J, with 10 bases between the two ends. The CDR3 spells CASSTGKNTQYF. In DNA, the CDR3 is TGTGCCAGCAGCACAGGGAAAAATACGCAGTATTTT.

This clonotype was observed a few times. This rearrangement joins TRBV5-1 to TRBJ1-4; TRBD1 is a possible D gene (5 bases). Trimming stripped 2 bases from V and 8 bases from J, with 19 bases between. Germline V gives CDR1 SGHRS, CDR2 YFSETQ. This CDR3 contains 16 residues. CDR3 sequence reads: CASSFAAGLLSEKLFF. In nucleotides, the CDR3 is TGCGCCAGCAGCTTTGCCGCAGGGTTATTATCGGAAAAACTGTTTTTT.

Ten or more counts support this clonotype. V is TRBV5-4 and J is TRBJ2-2; D unclear. V was shortened by 3 bases and J by 5 bases, with 11 bases between the two germline ends. The CDR3 is 14 residues long. Germline CDR1 reads SGHNT; CDR2 reads YYREEE (reference sequence). Here the CDR3 DNA reads TGTGCCAGCAGCTCTGGTGGACGGACCGGGGAGCTGTTTTTT. Translated, it gives CASSSGGRTGELFF.

J is TRBJ2-7 and V is TRBV6-6; 9 positions agree with TRBD1. The V and J ends lost 6 bases and 7 bases, in that order; junction bases with no gene match: 13. CDR1 MNHNY and CDR2 SVGAGI come from the germline V gene (reference sequence). The CDR3 consists of 15 residues. The chain's CDR3 is CASSSPEQGAFEQYV. The CDR3 coding sequence is TGTGCCAGCAGCTCCCCGGAACAGGGGGCTTTTGAGCAGTACGTC.

The V gene is TRBV2, the J gene TRBJ1-2; a possible D gene is TRBD1 (5 bases). Trimming removed 1 base from V and 7 bases from J, with 10 bases in between. This CDR3 spans 13 amino acids. Looked up from germline, CDR1 is SNHLY and CDR2 is FYNNEI. This CDR3 reads CASSEGGSAGYTF. The CDR3 coding sequence is TGTGCCAGCAGTGAAGGGGGCTCAGCTGGCTACACCTTC.

The CDR3 DNA follows: TGTGCCAGCAGCCACCTAGCCGGGACAGGCAAACCCGAGCAGTACTTC. Amino acid sequence: CASSHLAGTGKPEQYF. This sequence joins TRBV6-5 and TRBJ2-7, with TRBD1 identical over 8 bases. This CDR3 contains 16 residues. The trim removed 6 bases at V and 6 bases at J, leaving 16 bases unmatched. CDR1 and CDR2 (germline): MNHEY, SVGAGI.

At least ten counts were recorded for this clonotype. V is TRBV5-6 and J is TRBJ1-2; 10 nucleotides align to TRBD1. J was trimmed by 4 bases and V by 9 bases; bases with no gene match: 6. In germline, CDR1 is SGHDT, CDR2 YYEEEE. There are 13 residues in the CDR3. The CDR3 here is CATRQGAIYGYTF. As DNA, the CDR3 is TGTGCCACTCGACAGGGGGCAATCTATGGCTACACCTTC.

The chain couples TRBV5-1 to TRBJ2-1; D unclear. The length of the CDR3 is 11 residues. V lost 5 bases, J lost 6 bases, and 6 bases lay in between. The germline V gene encodes CDR1 SGHRS and CDR2 YFSETQ. CDR3 bases: TGCGCCAGCAGGCTTACCAATGAGCAGTTCTTC. This translates into CASRLTNEQFF.

The chain recombines TRBV18 with TRBJ2-1; no definite D call. Germline V gene data show CDR1 as KGHSH and CDR2 as LQKENI. The CDR3 is made up of 15 amino acids. V was trimmed by 3 bases and J by 5 bases, leaving 14 bases between them. DNA for the CDR3: TGTGCCAGCTCACCTTCCGAAAGGCAGAACAATGAGCAGTTCTTC. It codes for CASSPSERQNNEQFF.

This clonotype was seen only a few times. J is TRBJ2-1 and V is TRBV7-2, with 7 bases lining up with TRBD1. The CDR3 is made up of 13 amino acids. V dropped 5 bases and J dropped 9; count of bases not matched to a gene: 7. Germline V lookup: CDR1 SGHTA, CDR2 FQGNSA. The CDR3 loop reads CASSPTTGPEQFF. The CDR3 DNA sequence: TGTGCCAGCAGCCCTACGACAGGGCCTGAGCAGTTCTTC.

This clonotype was counted many times. V is TRBV7-2 and J is TRBJ2-7; a possible D gene is TRBD2 (6 bases). CDR1 SGHTA and CDR2 FQGNSA come from the germline V gene. Trimming left V 1 base short and J 6 bases short, with 13 bases between. This CDR3 is 14 amino acids long. In DNA, the CDR3 is TGTGCCAGCAGCTTAGTTGGGACTCCAGGCGAGCAGTACTTC. It codes for CASSLVGTPGEQYF.

This clonotype showed up many times. This chain joins TRBV7-2 and TRBJ2-2, with 7 bases aligning to TRBD2. J gave up 0 bases and V 2 bases, and 6 bases lay outside the gene matches. The CDR3 spans 17 residues. CDR1 is SGHTA, CDR2 FQGNSA, per germline. The CDR3 DNA reads TGTGCCAGCAGCTTATGGGCGGGGGTTCCGAACACCGGGGAGCTGTTTTTT. Its protein is CASSLWAGVPNTGELFF.

This clonotype came up a few times. This chain connects TRBV12-3 or TRBV12-4 to TRBJ1-4; D not certain. CDR3 length: 15 residues. V was trimmed by 7 bases and J by 0 bases, leaving 12 bases between them. The chain's CDR3 is CASTKGSSTNEKLFF. The CDR3 DNA is TGTGCCAGCACTAAAGGGAGCTCAACTAATGAAAAACTGTTTTTT.

The table lists this clonotype with a few counts. The chain uses TRBV20-1 and TRBJ2-7, with D possibly being TRBD1 (5 bases). V dropped 0 bases and J dropped 2 bases, with 11 bases sitting between them. In germline, CDR1 is DFQATT, CDR2 SNEGSKA (reference sequence). This CDR3 contains 14 residues. The CDR3 here is CSARDGQGTYEQYF. For the CDR3, the DNA is TGCAGTGCTAGAGATGGGCAGGGTACCTACGAGCAGTACTTC.

CDR3 residues: CSASRTVITEAFF. In nucleotides, the CDR3 is TGCAGTGCTAGCCGGACAGTTATCACTGAAGCTTTCTTT. The chain joins TRBV20-1 to TRBJ1-1; the D gene is possibly TRBD1 (6 bases). The CDR3 has 13 residues. V was trimmed by 3 bases and J by 4 bases, leaving 12 bases between them. Germline CDR1 DFQATT, CDR2 SNEGSKA (reference sequence).

This chain joins TRBV27 and TRBJ2-7; TRBD2 matches at 8 bases. The V and J ends lost 7 bases and 6 bases, in that order; junction bases with no gene match: 14. Germline assignment: CDR1 MNHEY and CDR2 SMNVEV (reference sequence). CDR3 length equals 15 residues. The DNA for the CDR3 is TGTGCCAGCATCTCGCGGGGGACGGGAGGGCCCGAGCAGTACGTC. Amino acids: CASISRGTGGPEQYV.

This chain links TRBV20-1 with TRBJ1-5; 11 nucleotides align to TRBD1. The junction had 2 bases not matched to a gene; V was cut back by 5 bases and J by 5 bases. The germline gives CDR1 DFQATT, CDR2 SNEGSKA (reference sequence). CDR3 size: 13 residues. The DNA of the CDR3 is TGCAGTGCTGGACAGGGGGCTTATCAGCCCCAGCATTTT. The encoded protein is CSAGQGAYQPQHF.

This clonotype was picked up a small number of times. The V gene is TRBV7-9, the J gene TRBJ1-1, with D uncertain. CDR3 length equals 13 residues. Germline V lookup: CDR1 SEHNR, CDR2 FQNEAQ (reference sequence). V lost 4 bases, J lost 7 bases, and 13 bases lay in between. Here the CDR3 reads CASSSGRSGEAFF. The CDR3 region has the DNA TGTGCCAGCAGCTCCGGACGCAGCGGTGAAGCTTTCTTT.

The chain is built from TRBV12-3 or TRBV12-4 and TRBJ2-3, with D unclear. The length of the CDR3 is 11 residues. Trimming removed 7 bases at V and 9 bases at J, with 11 bases between. The CDR3 DNA sequence: TGTGCCAGCACCCCTCGGAAAACGCAGTATTTT. Protein sequence: CASTPRKTQYF.

The chain recombines TRBV7-2 with TRBJ2-1, with D tentatively TRBD1 (5 bases). CDR1 and CDR2 (germline): SGHTA, FQGNSA. The CDR3 covers 16 residues. Trimming shortened V by 5 bases and J by 5 bases, and 19 bases separated the two germline ends. The CDR3 loop reads CASSPPGLTVNNEQFF. In DNA, the CDR3 is TGTGCCAGCAGCCCACCCGGGTTGACAGTTAACAATGAGCAGTTCTTC.

This chain links TRBV6-2 or TRBV6-3 with TRBJ2-7; D gene uncertain. V lost 6 bases and J lost 4, with 13 bases in between. Germline loops: CDR1 MNHEY, CDR2 SVGEGT. This CDR3 contains 13 residues. CDR3 coding DNA: TGTGCCAGCAGGGAGTCAGCGAAATACGAGCAGTACGTC. This sequence encodes CASRESAKYEQYV.

The J gene is TRBJ1-1, the V gene TRBV5-1; the D gene is possibly TRBD1 (6 bases). Germline CDR1 reads SGHRS; CDR2 reads YFSETQ. Trimming removed 2 bases at V and 5 bases at J, with 13 bases between. This CDR3 is built from 14 residues. The CDR3 DNA reads as TGCGCCAGCAGCTTTAAGGGGGGAGAGACTGAAGCTTTCTTT. Translating it yields CASSFKGGETEAFF.